The present TCR beta chain was sequenced within a study of regulatory T cells in long-lasting Graves disease. Investigators prepared the TCR beta libraries by applying iRepertoire HTBI primers and Arm-PCR of CDR3 regions. One entry per CDR3 protein results from TCRdb running MiXCR on the multiplex PCR reads. The sample carries roughly 420,000 distinct CDR3 sequences, roughly 17% recorded once. Time point meaning: newly diagnosed GD, antithyroid drugs for less than 3 months. The TCR library used RNA extracted from PBMCs. The V end lost 4 bases, the J end lost 5 bases, and 17 bases lay between the germline ends. There are 15 residues in the CDR3. Germline V gene lookup returns CDR1 SGHTA and CDR2 FQGNSA. This clonotype was detected ten times or more. These same records also appear under a second study, on T cells in Graves' hyperthyroidism and ophthalmopathy.

The receptor comes from a woman aged 25 to 39 with Graves disease. This chain links TRBV7-2 with TRBJ2-5; D not resolved. Here the sequenced sample was peripheral blood mononuclear cells (PBMCs), taken at new diagnosis, from a patient treated with antithyroid drugs. As DNA, the CDR3 is TGTGCCAGCAGCTCCGGACCCCAAGCGCACGAGACCCAGTACTTC. Protein sequence: CASSSGPQAHETQYF.